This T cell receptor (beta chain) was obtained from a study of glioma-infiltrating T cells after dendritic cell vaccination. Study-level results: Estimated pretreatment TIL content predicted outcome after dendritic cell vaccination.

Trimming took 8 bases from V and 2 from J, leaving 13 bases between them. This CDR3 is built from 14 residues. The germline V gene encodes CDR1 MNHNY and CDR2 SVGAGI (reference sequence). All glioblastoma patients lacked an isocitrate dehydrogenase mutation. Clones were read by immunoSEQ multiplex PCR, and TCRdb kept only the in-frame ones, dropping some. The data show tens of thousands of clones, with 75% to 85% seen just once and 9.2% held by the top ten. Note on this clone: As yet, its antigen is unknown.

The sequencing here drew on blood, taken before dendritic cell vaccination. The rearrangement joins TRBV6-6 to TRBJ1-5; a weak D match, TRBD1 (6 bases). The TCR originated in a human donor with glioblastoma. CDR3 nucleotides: TGTGCCAGCTTGGGAGAGGGGGGCAATCAGCCCCAGCATTTT. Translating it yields CASLGEGGNQPQHF.